This T cell receptor beta chain was documented in a study of neurological immune-mediated disorders. The wider study: Relapsing-remitting patients made up most of the roughly 35 multiple sclerosis patients, and secondary progressive patients made up 3. Study outcomes and limitations: The most TCR clonal expansion was seen in HTLV-1-associated myelopathy, whereas the least was seen in multiple sclerosis, below the level in healthy controls.

At least ten counts were recorded for this clonotype. Its specificity is not known. The CDR3 length is 16 residues. V shed 4 bases, J shed 7 bases, and the junction held 12 bases outside the gene matches. Germline-derived CDR1 and CDR2 are SGHRS and YFSETQ. TCRdb re-called the 5' RACE reads with MiXCR, one entry per CDR3 protein. The sample has some 61,000 distinct CDR3 sequences; around 3.9% are singletons. The source material was PBMCs. V and J are TRBV5-1 and TRBJ2-1, with 9 bases that match TRBD2. The origin of this receptor is a man aged 25-45 years with multiple sclerosis. CDR3 coding DNA: TGCGCCAGCAGCGGTACCTCGCGGGGGGGCCGGAATGAGCAGTTCTTC. Its protein product is CASSGTSRGGRNEQFF.